These T cell receptor beta chains were read from a single sample in a study of shared clonotypes between healthy human individuals. Method: immunoSEQ multiplex PCR; TCRdb's copy keeps in-frame clones and lacks some. This table has millions of clones, 90% to 95% appearing once. Sequenced material: naive CD4+ T cells sorted from blood. The receptors come from a man between 18 and 29 years old in good health. CDR3s include the opening cysteine and the closing phenylalanine or tryptophan. Fields, in order: J gene, clone size, V gene, D gene, CDR3 DNA, CDR3 protein. D genes are given only for firm matches. A clone size is listed for some rows: how often the clone was seen (once, few, many), or a class if it is expanded.

J: TRBJ2-7
size: NA
V: TRBV6-6
D: TRBD2
DNA: TGTGCCAGCAGTCACAGCGGGAGGGGTTCCTACGAGCAGTACTTC
CDR3: CASSHSGRGSYEQYF

J: TRBJ2-3
size: NA
V: TRBV7-2
D: NA
DNA: TGTGCCAGCAGCTTGGGGGTAGCGGCCCGCACAGATACGCAGTATTTT
CDR3: CASSLGVAARTDTQYF

J: TRBJ1-2
size: once
V: TRBV5-1
D: TRBD1
DNA: TGCGCCAGCAGCTTGGGACAGGGGGGATCGCAGTATGGCTACACCTTC
CDR3: CASSLGQGGSQYGYTF

J: TRBJ2-3
size: NA
V: TRBV19
D: TRBD2
DNA: TGTGCCAGTGACACCGGGACTAGCGGGAGCGGTAGGACAGATACGCAGTATTTT
CDR3: CASDTGTSGSGRTDTQYF

J: TRBJ2-1
size: NA
V: TRBV5-1
D: TRBD2
DNA: TGCGCCAGCAGCTTGGGTTCTAGCGGGGTGTCTGAGCAGTTCTTC
CDR3: CASSLGSSGVSEQFF

J: TRBJ2-1
size: NA
V: TRBV7-9
D: NA
DNA: TGTGCCAGCAGCTTAGCAGGATATGAGCAGTTCTTC
CDR3: CASSLAGYEQFF

J: TRBJ1-2
size: once
V: TRBV28
D: TRBD1
DNA: TGTGCCAGCAGTTTGGACACAGGGGGCGATGGCTACACCTTC
CDR3: CASSLDTGGDGYTF

J: TRBJ1-6
size: NA
V: TRBV11-2
D: NA
DNA: TGTGCCAGCAGCTTACGGGCCGAATTTTATAATTCACCCCTCCACTTT
CDR3: CASSLRAEFYNSPLHF

J: TRBJ1-4
size: once
V: TRBV10-1
D: TRBD1
DNA: TGCGCCAGCAGTAAACGGACAGGGGGCGGTAATAATGAAAAACTGTTTTTT
CDR3: CASSKRTGGGNNEKLFF

J: TRBJ1-1
size: NA
V: TRBV2
D: TRBD1
DNA: TGTGCCAGCATTGACAGGGGCACTGAAGCTTTCTTT
CDR3: CASIDRGTEAFF

J: TRBJ2-7
size: NA
V: TRBV28
D: TRBD1
DNA: TGTGCCAGCAGGGGACAGGGGACCCACGAGCAGTACTTC
CDR3: CASRGQGTHEQYF

J: TRBJ2-5
size: NA
V: TRBV5-1
D: NA
DNA: TGCGCCAGCAGCTTATCAGGGGATGTGACCCAGTACTTC
CDR3: CASSLSGDVTQYF

J: TRBJ2-5
size: once
V: TRBV5-8
D: NA
DNA: TGTGCCAGCAGCTTAACGAGAATTTACAGGGAAGAGGCAGAGACCCAGTACTTC
CDR3: CASSLTRIYREEAETQYF

J: TRBJ2-7
size: NA
V: TRBV28
D: TRBD1
DNA: TGTGCCAGCAGTCCCGGGACAGGGGACGAGCAGTACTTC
CDR3: CASSPGTGDEQYF

J: TRBJ2-5
size: NA
V: TRBV7-2
D: NA
DNA: TGTGCCAGCAGCTTAGACAGTCAGGGCTGGGAGACCCAGTACTTC
CDR3: CASSLDSQGWETQYF

J: TRBJ2-1
size: NA
V: TRBV5-4
D: TRBD2
DNA: TGTGCCAGCAGCCCCGGCGGGGGAACTTACAATGAGCAGTTCTTC
CDR3: CASSPGGGTYNEQFF

J: TRBJ1-6
size: NA
V: TRBV27
D: NA
DNA: TGTGCCAGCAGTTTTATACAGGGCCTTAATTCACCCCTCCACTTT
CDR3: CASSFIQGLNSPLHF

J: TRBJ1-1
size: NA
V: TRBV11-2
D: NA
DNA: TGTGCCAGCAGCCCCCCTTTCGGCCGGGGCACTGAAGCTTTCTTT
CDR3: CASSPPFGRGTEAFF

J: TRBJ1-4
size: NA
V: TRBV5-4
D: NA
DNA: TGTGCCAGCAGCTTGGCGCTAGGGGAAAAACTGTTTTTT
CDR3: CASSLALGEKLFF

J: TRBJ2-1
size: NA
V: TRBV7-9
D: TRBD2
DNA: TGTGCCAGCAGCTACCGCTGGCTAGCGGACAATGAGCAGTTCTTC
CDR3: CASSYRWLADNEQFF

J: TRBJ2-1
size: once
V: TRBV9
D: NA
DNA: TGTGCCAGCAGCCAATATATTGACAGGCGTCCTAACAATGAGCAGTTCTTC
CDR3: CASSQYIDRRPNNEQFF

J: TRBJ2-1
size: NA
V: TRBV7-2
D: TRBD2
DNA: TGTGCCAGCAGCTTAGATGGGACTAGCGAGCGCAATGAGCAGTTCTTC
CDR3: CASSLDGTSERNEQFF

J: TRBJ2-4
size: NA
V: TRBV6-5
D: TRBD1
DNA: TGTGCCAGCAGTTCGCCTACAGGGGGAAAAAACATTCAGTACTTC
CDR3: CASSSPTGGKNIQYF

J: TRBJ2-7
size: NA
V: TRBV2
D: NA
DNA: TGTGCCGCTCACTCATTAGGCCAAAAAGGGGGCTCCTACGAGCAGTACTTC
CDR3: CAAHSLGQKGGSYEQYF

J: TRBJ2-3
size: NA
V: TRBV5-6
D: TRBD1
DNA: TGTGCCAGCAGCCTATTGGACAGGGGGTTCACAGATACGCAGTATTTT
CDR3: CASSLLDRGFTDTQYF

J: TRBJ2-7
size: NA
V: TRBV10-2
D: NA
DNA: TGCGCCAGCAGTAAGCCACAGGGTACCGAGCAGTACTTC
CDR3: CASSKPQGTEQYF

J: TRBJ1-1
size: NA
V: TRBV6-6
D: NA
DNA: TGTGCCAGCAGGGGTGGGACTGAAGCTTTCTTT
CDR3: CASRGGTEAFF

J: TRBJ2-1
size: once
V: TRBV7-2
D: NA
DNA: TGTGCCAGCAGCTCTGGGGTCCATTTATCCTACAATGAGCAGTTCTTC
CDR3: CASSSGVHLSYNEQFF

J: TRBJ1-2
size: NA
V: TRBV7-9
D: NA
DNA: TGTGCCAGCAGCTCAGGATCGGGGGTTAACTATGGCTACACCTTC
CDR3: CASSSGSGVNYGYTF

J: TRBJ2-1
size: NA
V: TRBV4-1
D: TRBD2
DNA: TGCGCCAGCAGCCCATCGGGGGGGGTTCCCTACAATGAGCAGTTCTTC
CDR3: CASSPSGGVPYNEQFF

J: TRBJ2-7
size: NA
V: TRBV6-4
D: NA
DNA: TGTGCCAGCAGTGACTTTATCACTTCGAATTCCTACGAGCAGTACTTC
CDR3: CASSDFITSNSYEQYF

J: TRBJ2-5
size: NA
V: TRBV5-4
D: TRBD2
DNA: TGTGCCAGCAGTGCAGGGACTAGCGGGGGGGCCCGGGAGACCCAGTACTTC
CDR3: CASSAGTSGGARETQYF

J: TRBJ2-1
size: NA
V: TRBV5-4
D: TRBD2
DNA: TGTGCCAGCAGCTTGGCCGTCGGGAGGGCCTACAATGAGCAGTTCTTC
CDR3: CASSLAVGRAYNEQFF

J: TRBJ2-1
size: once
V: TRBV29-1
D: NA
DNA: TGCAGCGTTCCAGGGGCGTCCTACAATGAGCAGTTCTTC
CDR3: CSVPGASYNEQFF

J: TRBJ1-6
size: NA
V: TRBV5-4
D: NA
DNA: TGTGCCAGCAGCCCCCTTGATTCACCCCTCCACTTT
CDR3: CASSPLDSPLHF

J: TRBJ2-1
size: NA
V: TRBV19
D: NA
DNA: TGTGCCAGTAGTTCCGGTCCTTTCACAGGTCGCTACAATGAGCAGTTCTTC
CDR3: CASSSGPFTGRYNEQFF

J: TRBJ2-3
size: NA
V: TRBV7-2
D: NA
DNA: TGTGCCAGCAGCTTAGGACACGGGACGACGGATACGCAGTATTTT
CDR3: CASSLGHGTTDTQYF

J: TRBJ1-2
size: NA
V: TRBV29-1
D: NA
DNA: TGCAGCGTGTCGGGGCAGGGAAGCTACTATGGCTACACCTTC
CDR3: CSVSGQGSYYGYTF

J: TRBJ2-2
size: NA
V: TRBV11-3
D: TRBD2
DNA: TGTGCCAGCAGCCCCGGAGCCGGGACTAGCGGGAACACCGGGGAGCTGTTTTTT
CDR3: CASSPGAGTSGNTGELFF

J: TRBJ2-2
size: NA
V: TRBV7-3
D: TRBD1
DNA: TGTGCCAGCAGCTTAATAGGGGCAGGGGGAGTATCCGGGGAGCTGTTTTTT
CDR3: CASSLIGAGGVSGELFF

J: TRBJ2-3
size: NA
V: TRBV10-1
D: TRBD2
DNA: TGCGCCAGCAGTGATGGTTTCGGGGGAGCGGGGACAGATACGCAGTATTTT
CDR3: CASSDGFGGAGTDTQYF

J: TRBJ2-1
size: NA
V: TRBV6-6
D: NA
DNA: TGTGCCAGCAGAGGTAATGAGCAGTTCTTC
CDR3: CASRGNEQFF

J: TRBJ2-7
size: NA
V: TRBV9
D: NA
DNA: TGTGCCAGCAGCCCCAGGGGTCCGTATGGCGAGCAGTACTTC
CDR3: CASSPRGPYGEQYF

J: TRBJ2-2
size: NA
V: TRBV9
D: TRBD1
DNA: TGTGCCAGCAGCGTAGACCCACAGGGGGCCACCGGGGAGCTGTTTTTT
CDR3: CASSVDPQGATGELFF

J: TRBJ1-2
size: NA
V: TRBV5-6
D: NA
DNA: TGTGCCAGCAGTTCACAGGGTATTGGCTATGGCTACACCTTC
CDR3: CASSSQGIGYGYTF

J: TRBJ2-5
size: NA
V: TRBV7-2
D: TRBD1
DNA: TGTGCCAGCAGCGCTAGACAGGGTCGAGGGGAGACCCAGTACTTC
CDR3: CASSARQGRGETQYF

J: TRBJ1-2
size: NA
V: TRBV10-1
D: TRBD1
DNA: TGCGCCAGCAGTGAGTCAGGACAGGACTATGGCTACACCTTC
CDR3: CASSESGQDYGYTF

J: TRBJ2-3
size: NA
V: TRBV5-1
D: NA
DNA: TGCGCCAGCAGCTTGGTCAGGGGAAGCACAGATACGCAGTATTTT
CDR3: CASSLVRGSTDTQYF

J: TRBJ2-3
size: NA
V: TRBV5-1
D: NA
DNA: TGCGCCAGCAGCTTGGAGCTAGATACGCAGTATTTT
CDR3: CASSLELDTQYF

J: TRBJ2-3
size: NA
V: TRBV5-4
D: NA
DNA: TGTGCCAGCAGCTTGAACCACGCCACAGATACGCAGTATTTT
CDR3: CASSLNHATDTQYF

J: TRBJ2-5
size: NA
V: TRBV6-5
D: TRBD2
DNA: TGTGCCAGCATGCTAGCGGGGGGTGTGCAAGAGACCCAGTACTTC
CDR3: CASMLAGGVQETQYF

J: TRBJ2-7
size: NA
V: TRBV9
D: TRBD2
DNA: TGTGCCAGCAGCACTAGCGGGGGGCAGGAATCCTACGAGCAGTACTTC
CDR3: CASSTSGGQESYEQYF

J: TRBJ2-3
size: NA
V: TRBV7-3
D: TRBD2
DNA: TGTGCCAGCAGCTCCGGGACTAGCGGGGGGCTCACAGATACGCAGTATTTT
CDR3: CASSSGTSGGLTDTQYF

J: TRBJ2-1
size: NA
V: TRBV5-8
D: NA
DNA: TGTGCCCCCGGGGGCAGGGCTTACAATGAGCAGTTCTTC
CDR3: CAPGGRAYNEQFF

J: TRBJ1-4
size: NA
V: TRBV4-1
D: NA
DNA: TGCGCCAGCAGCCAAGGTCAGGTTAATGAAAAACTGTTTTTT
CDR3: CASSQGQVNEKLFF